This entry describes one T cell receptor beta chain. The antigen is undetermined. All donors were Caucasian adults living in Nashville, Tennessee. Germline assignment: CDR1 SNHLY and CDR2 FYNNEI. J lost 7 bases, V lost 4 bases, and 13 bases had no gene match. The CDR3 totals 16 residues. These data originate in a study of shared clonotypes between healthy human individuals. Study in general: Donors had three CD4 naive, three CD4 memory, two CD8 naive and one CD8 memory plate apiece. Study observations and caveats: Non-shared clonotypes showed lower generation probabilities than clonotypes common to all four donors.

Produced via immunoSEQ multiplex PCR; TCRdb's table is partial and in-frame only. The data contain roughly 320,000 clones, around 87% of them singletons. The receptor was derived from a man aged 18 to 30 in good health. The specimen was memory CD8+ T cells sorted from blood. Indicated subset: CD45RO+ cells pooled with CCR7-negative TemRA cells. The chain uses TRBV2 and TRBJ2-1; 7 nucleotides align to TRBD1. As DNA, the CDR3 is TGTGCCAGCAGTGTAATTGGGACAGAGAAGAGGAATGAGCAGTTCTTC. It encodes CASSVIGTEKRNEQFF.